The 18 T cell receptor beta chains given below trace back to one sample, sequenced in a study of blood T cell repertoires in COVID-19. The assay was immunoSEQ multiplex PCR, and TCRdb's table has in-frame clones only and misses some. The data contain approximately 97,000 clones, roughly 82% of them seen just once; the ten biggest clones take up around 4.5%. Sequenced input: peripheral blood. The receptors here all came from a human donor in a cohort sampled during active COVID-19.

The rearrangement uses TRBV6-5 and TRBJ2-1; 12 bases align to TRBD2. V dropped 6 bases and J dropped 12; count of bases not matched to a gene: 9. The CDR3 contains 14 residues. Germline CDR1 is MNHEY and CDR2 is SVGAGI. CDR3 residues: CASSGTSGLLGQFF. Here the CDR3 DNA reads TGTGCCAGCAGCGGGACTAGCGGGTTGCTAGGGCAGTTCTTC.

In the case of this clone: The junction departs from germline at one end; a sequencing error may be responsible. This chain joins TRBV2 and TRBJ1-1, with TRBD1 as a possible D gene (5 bases). The V gene's germline CDR1 is SNHLY and CDR2 FYNNEI. The CDR3 spans 14 residues. The CDR3 DNA reads TGTGCCAGCAGAGAAGACAGCCTGAACACTGAAGCTTTCTTT. Amino acid sequence: CASREDSLNTEAFF.

The chain has TRBV7-8 and TRBJ2-3; TRBD1 might be the D (5 bases). The CDR3 spans 14 residues. V gave up 4 bases and J gave up 6 bases, with 14 bases separating them. Germline CDR1 is SGHVS and CDR2 is FQNEAQ. The chain's CDR3 is CASSSRQNGDTQYF. The CDR3 DNA sequence: TGTGCCAGCAGCTCCCGACAGAACGGGGATACGCAGTATTTT. The variable domain in full, with the rest retrieved from reference TRBV7-8 and TRBJ2-3, is GAGVSQSPRYKVAKRGQDVALRCDPISGHVSLFWYQQALGQGPEFLTYFQNEAQLDKSGLPSDRFFAERPEGSVSTLKIQRTQQEDSAVYLCASSSRQNGDTQYFGPGTRLTVL.

The chain has TRBV7-2 and TRBJ2-7; TRBD2 matches 7 bases. Looked up from germline, CDR1 is SGHTA and CDR2 is FQGNSA. After removal of 4 bases from V and 2 bases from J, the junction contained 5 bases not matched to a gene. This CDR3 region has 14 residues. The CDR3 DNA reads TGTGCCAGCAGCTCCTACGGACTAGCCTACGAGCAGTACTTC. Encoded protein: CASSSYGLAYEQYF.

The chain employs TRBV5-4 and TRBJ1-1, with D possibly matching TRBD1 (6 bases). Germline V gene lookup returns CDR1 SGHNT and CDR2 YYREEE (reference sequence). The germline V and J ends were trimmed by 1 base and 5 bases, with 12 bases remaining between them. The CDR3 is 14 amino acids. The CDR3, as DNA: TGTGCCAGCAGCTTGCAGGGGCAGAGGACTGAAGCTTTCTTT. Protein sequence: CASSLQGQRTEAFF.

V is TRBV4-2 and J is TRBJ2-4; 9 bases match TRBD1. Germline loops: CDR1 LGHNA, CDR2 YNFKEQ. After removal of 1 base from V and 1 base from J, the junction contained 8 bases not matched to a gene. CDR3 length: 18 residues. CDR3 bases: TGTGCCAGCAGCCAAGGGGTCGGACAGGGGTGGGCCAAAAACATTCAGTACTTC. It encodes CASSQGVGQGWAKNIQYF.

In this sample, this clone turned up a few times. The rearrangement joins TRBV3-1 (or the pseudogene TRBV3-2) to TRBJ2-2, with TRBD1 matching over 12 bases. In germline, CDR1 is LGHDT, CDR2 YNNKEL (reference sequence). V lost 1 base to trimming and J lost 6 bases; unmatched junction nucleotides: 6. The CDR3 has 17 residues. The chain's CDR3 is CASSQGGTGGQSGELFF. In nucleotides, the CDR3 is TGTGCCAGCAGCCAAGGGGGGACAGGGGGCCAATCCGGGGAGCTGTTTTTT.

The chain uses TRBV4-2 and TRBJ1-6, with TRBD1 matching 7 bases. The CDR3 extends over 15 amino acids. The V and J ends lost 2 bases and 4 bases, in that order; junction bases with no gene match: 2. Germline assignment: CDR1 LGHNA and CDR2 YNFKEQ. The CDR3 loop reads CASSQRDSYNSPLHF. The CDR3 DNA reads as TGTGCCAGCAGCCAACGGGACAGTTATAATTCACCCCTCCACTTT.

This sequence joins TRBV9 and TRBJ2-7; D possibly corresponds to TRBD1 (6 bases). In germline, CDR1 is SGDLS, CDR2 YYNGEE. Trimming shortened V by 0 bases and J by 8 bases, and 12 bases separated the two germline ends. This CDR3 is 13 amino acids long. The CDR3 bases are TGTGCCAGCAGCGTAGAAGGGCAGGGGAAGCAGTACTTC. Translated, it gives CASSVEGQGKQYF.

CDR3 sequence (DNA): TGTGCCAGCAGCCAAGGCCCACAGGGGGCAGGGGGAAACACCATATATTTT. Protein: CASSQGPQGAGGNTIYF. This rearrangement joins TRBV3-1 (or the pseudogene TRBV3-2) to TRBJ1-3; TRBD1 aligns across 9 bases. The CDR3 is made up of 17 amino acids. Germline V gene sequence: CDR1 LGHDT, CDR2 YNNKEL (reference sequence). Germline trimming cut 1 base from V and 4 bases from J; bases unmatched to any gene: 8.

The chain is built from TRBV6-5 and TRBJ2-1; D gene ambiguous. The CDR3 is 15 residues long. Germline values: CDR1 MNHEY, CDR2 SVGAGI. The ends were cut back, 2 bases at V and 0 bases at J, with 8 bases in the middle. The CDR3 is CASSYNQVSYNEQFF. CDR3 DNA sequence: TGTGCCAGCAGTTACAACCAGGTCTCCTACAATGAGCAGTTCTTC.

In this sample, this clone turned up once. The rearrangement uses TRBV29-1 and TRBJ1-1, with TRBD1 matching over 9 bases. This CDR3 region has 15 residues. After removal of 7 bases from V and 4 bases from J, the junction contained 13 bases not matched to a gene. From germline, CDR1 is SQVTM and CDR2 ANQGSEA. In nucleotides, the CDR3 is TGCAGCGCCAACCGGGACAGGGTTTCGAGCACTGAAGCTTTCTTT. Amino acids: CSANRDRVSSTEAFF.

The gene calls are TRBV5-1 and TRBJ1-2; 8 bases are a match to TRBD1. CDR1 SGHRS and CDR2 YFSETQ come from the germline V gene. With V trimmed by 3 bases and J by 6 bases, 4 bases remained unmatched. The CDR3 has 13 amino acids. CDR3 nucleotides: TGCGCCAGCAGCTCGGGACAGGTGGATGGCTACACCTTC. Its translation: CASSSGQVDGYTF.

The V gene is TRBV10-3, the J gene TRBJ2-5; D gene uncertain. This CDR3 region has 12 residues. Trimming cost V 2 bases and J 4 bases, with 5 bases left between them. Germline V CDR1 and CDR2: ENHRY, SYGVKD. The CDR3 loop reads CAISEVGETQYF. The CDR3 DNA follows: TGTGCCATCAGTGAGGTCGGAGAGACCCAGTACTTC.

The V and J genes are TRBV6-5 and TRBJ2-3; TRBD2 might be the D (5 bases). The CDR3 is 14 amino acids. Germline CDR1 is MNHEY and CDR2 is SVGAGI. The V end was cut by 8 bases, the J end by 0 bases, with 12 bases between. CDR3 nucleotide sequence: TGTGCCAGCGGAGGTGGGCCCAGCACAGATACGCAGTATTTT. This gives the protein CASGGGPSTDTQYF.

The rearrangement uses TRBV5-1 and TRBJ1-2, with 10 nucleotides matching TRBD1. Germline CDR1 is SGHRS and CDR2 is YFSETQ. This CDR3 spans 15 amino acids. Trimming at V came to 4 bases and at J to 3 bases, leaving 6 bases not matched to a gene. CDR3 in amino acids: CASSGGQGQHYGYTF. The CDR3 coding sequence is TGCGCCAGCAGCGGGGGACAGGGGCAACACTATGGCTACACCTTC.

This rearrangement joins TRBV14 to TRBJ1-2; D unclear. With 0 bases removed from V and 4 bases from J, the gap between germline ends came to 6 bases. There are 13 residues in the CDR3. CDR1 and CDR2 from the germline V gene are SGHDN and FVKESK. The CDR3 DNA is TGTGCCAGCAGCCAAGACGGACTCTATGGCTACACCTTC. Translation: CASSQDGLYGYTF.

The chain is built from TRBV9 and TRBJ2-6; D call uncertain. V was clipped by 1 base and J by 0 bases, with 11 bases between them. This CDR3 contains 17 residues. From germline, CDR1 is SGDLS and CDR2 YYNGEE. CDR3 protein: CASSVRNSLSGANVLTF. DNA of the CDR3: TGTGCCAGCAGCGTACGCAACTCGCTCTCTGGGGCCAACGTCCTGACTTTC.